This T cell receptor beta chain originates from a study of blood T cell repertoires in COVID-19. As handled by the study authors: How many nucleated cells were present was estimated from reference gene primer amplification. Sequencing used immunoSEQ multiplex PCR; TCRdb keeps in-frame clones, though not all of them. V, J and clone size derive from that table, while D and trimming were established from the DNA sequence. The repertoire holds over 200,000 clones, with more than 65% as singletons. V trimming: 4 bases; J trimming: 1 base; junction bases outside the gene matches: 4. This CDR3 has 17 residues. Germline CDR1 SNHLY, CDR2 FYNNEI. This clone turned up a few times.

The rearrangement joins TRBV2 to TRBJ2-3; TRBD2 agrees at 14 bases. The sequencing input was peripheral blood. The TCR was taken from a man between 40 and 49 years old who had recovered from COVID-19. The CDR3 DNA follows: TGTGCCAGCAGTGGGGGACTAGCGGGAGCTGGCACAGATACGCAGTATTTT. Its translation: CASSGGLAGAGTDTQYF.